The rows below give T cell receptor beta chains drawn from one sample of a study of cytomegalovirus exposure and HLA in healthy donors. The assay was immunoSEQ multiplex PCR, and TCRdb's table has in-frame clones only and misses some. The sample consists of roughly 300,000 clones, approximately 90% of them appearing once. The sequenced material came from PBMCs. All receptors derive from a man in his forties or fifties in good health and CMV-seropositive. CDR3s include the opening cysteine and the closing phenylalanine or tryptophan. A D gene is named only where the DNA matches it firmly. Clone size is shown for a subset of rows, as once, few, many or a class of expanded clone.

D,V,J,length,size,DNA,CDR3
NA,TRBV30,TRBJ2-1,15,NA,TGTGCCTGGAGTCATGGGACTCTCGGGTACAATGAGCAGTTCTTC,CAWSHGTLGYNEQFF
NA,TRBV4-3,TRBJ2-3,18,NA,TGCGCCAGCAGCCAAGATGTGGGGACTTCCGAGGGCACAGATACGCAGTATTTT,CASSQDVGTSEGTDTQYF
TRBD1,TRBV7-9,TRBJ2-7,17,few,TGTGCCAGCAGTGATTCTCCGGACAGGCCTCTAACCTACGAGCAGTACTTC,CASSDSPDRPLTYEQYF
NA,TRBV9,TRBJ1-5,15,NA,TGTGCCAGCAGCGTAGGACAGGCGTTGGGGGAGCCCCAGCATTTT,CASSVGQALGEPQHF
TRBD1,TRBV5-6,TRBJ1-3,15,NA,TGTGCCAGCAGCTCTCCCCCAGGGGGAGGAAACACCATATATTTT,CASSSPPGGGNTIYF
NA,TRBV4-2,TRBJ2-3,15,NA,TGTGCCAGCAGCCAAGACTATTCCGGGGGAGATACGCAGTATTTT,CASSQDYSGGDTQYF
NA,TRBV14,TRBJ2-7,15,NA,TGTGCCAGCAGCCAACTTTTGGGGGGGCCCTACGAGCAGTACTTC,CASSQLLGGPYEQYF
NA,TRBV7-9,TRBJ1-4,15,NA,TGTGCCAGCAGCTTACAGGGGAACTTAAATGAAAAACTGTTTTTT,CASSLQGNLNEKLFF
NA,TRBV28,TRBJ1-2,14,NA,TGTGCCAGCAGTTTAGCGGGGCAGGGAGGTGGCTACACCTTC,CASSLAGQGGGYTF
NA,TRBV2,TRBJ2-1,15,NA,TGTGCCAGCAGTGAATGGGCGGGGTCATACAATGAGCAGTTCTTC,CASSEWAGSYNEQFF
NA,TRBV4-3,TRBJ2-2,15,NA,TGCGCCAGCAGCCAAGAAGCTCTAGACACCGGGGAGCTGTTTTTT,CASSQEALDTGELFF
TRBD2,TRBV7-9,TRBJ2-1,18,NA,TGTTCCAGCAGCTTAGGAAGGCCGGGACTAGCGTCAAACAATGAGCAGTTCTTC,CSSSLGRPGLASNNEQFF